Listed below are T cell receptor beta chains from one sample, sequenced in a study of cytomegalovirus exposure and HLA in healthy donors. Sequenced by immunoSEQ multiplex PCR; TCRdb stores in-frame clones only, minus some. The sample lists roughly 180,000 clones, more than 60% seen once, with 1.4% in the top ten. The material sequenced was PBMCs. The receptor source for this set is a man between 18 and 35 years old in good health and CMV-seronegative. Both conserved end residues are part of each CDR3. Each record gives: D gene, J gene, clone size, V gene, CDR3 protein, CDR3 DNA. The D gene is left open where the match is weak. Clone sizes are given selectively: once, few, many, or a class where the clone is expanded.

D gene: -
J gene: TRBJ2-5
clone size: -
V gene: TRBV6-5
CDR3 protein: CASSFRESETQYF
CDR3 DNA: TGTGCCAGCAGTTTCCGGGAATCGGAGACCCAGTACTTC

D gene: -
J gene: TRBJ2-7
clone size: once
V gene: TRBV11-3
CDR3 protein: CASSLVRDWAYEQYF
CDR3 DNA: TGTGCCAGCAGCTTAGTCCGGGATTGGGCCTACGAGCAGTACTTC

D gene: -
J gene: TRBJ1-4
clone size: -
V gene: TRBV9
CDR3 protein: CASSVGTGGEKLFF
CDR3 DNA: TGTGCCAGCAGCGTAGGCACCGGAGGGGAAAAACTGTTTTTT

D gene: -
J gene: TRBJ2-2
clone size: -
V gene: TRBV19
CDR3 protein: CASSIRQGTGELFF
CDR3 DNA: TGTGCCAGTAGTATACGGCAGGGGACCGGGGAGCTGTTTTTT

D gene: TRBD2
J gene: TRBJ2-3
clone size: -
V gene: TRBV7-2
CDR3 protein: CASSWGLAGGGATDTQYF
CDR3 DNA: TGTGCCAGCAGCTGGGGACTAGCGGGAGGAGGGGCCACAGATACGCAGTATTTT

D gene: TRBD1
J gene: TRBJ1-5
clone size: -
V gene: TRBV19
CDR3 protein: CASSKVGQAPNQPQHF
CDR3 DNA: TGTGCCAGTAGTAAGGTGGGACAGGCCCCCAATCAGCCCCAGCATTTT

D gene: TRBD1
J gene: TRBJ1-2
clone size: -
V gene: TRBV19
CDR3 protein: CASTESSDRVYGYTF
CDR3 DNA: TGTGCCAGTACCGAATCTTCCGACAGGGTCTATGGCTACACCTTC

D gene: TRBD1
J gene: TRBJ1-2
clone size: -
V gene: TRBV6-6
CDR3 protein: CASSYPGTASYGYTF
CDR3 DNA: TGTGCCAGCAGTTACCCGGGGACAGCCTCGTATGGCTACACCTTC

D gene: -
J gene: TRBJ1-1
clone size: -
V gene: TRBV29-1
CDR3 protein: CSVEPGNPEAFF
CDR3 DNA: TGCAGCGTTGAACCGGGGAACCCTGAAGCTTTCTTT

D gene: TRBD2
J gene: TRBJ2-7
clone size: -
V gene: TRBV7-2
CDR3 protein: CASSLARTSGSSSYEQYF
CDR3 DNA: TGTGCCAGCAGCTTAGCCAGGACTAGCGGGAGTTCGTCCTACGAGCAGTACTTC

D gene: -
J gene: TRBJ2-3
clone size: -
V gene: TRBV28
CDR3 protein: CASSFLGADTDTQYF
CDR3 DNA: TGTGCCAGCAGTTTCCTGGGGGCGGACACAGATACGCAGTATTTT

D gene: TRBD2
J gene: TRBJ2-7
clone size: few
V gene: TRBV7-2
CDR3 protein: CASSPHGAGVYEQYF
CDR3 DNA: TGTGCCAGCAGCCCTCACGGAGCGGGAGTATACGAGCAGTACTTC

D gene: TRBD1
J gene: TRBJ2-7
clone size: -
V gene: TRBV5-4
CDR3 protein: CASSMDRGLYEQYF
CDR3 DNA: TGTGCCAGCAGCATGGACAGGGGTCTATACGAGCAGTACTTC

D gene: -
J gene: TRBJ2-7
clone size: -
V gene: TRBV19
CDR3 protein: CASSIVQGPYEQYF
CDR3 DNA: TGTGCCAGTAGTATAGTACAGGGTCCCTACGAGCAGTACTTC

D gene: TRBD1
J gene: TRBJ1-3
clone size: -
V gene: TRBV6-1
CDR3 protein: CASSDPGQGRTGNTIYF
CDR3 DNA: TGTGCCAGCAGTGACCCGGGACAGGGTAGGACTGGAAACACCATATATTTT

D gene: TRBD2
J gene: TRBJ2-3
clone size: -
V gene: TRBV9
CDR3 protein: CASSVVGGRAPDTQYF
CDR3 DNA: TGTGCCAGCAGCGTAGTCGGCGGGAGGGCCCCAGATACGCAGTATTTT

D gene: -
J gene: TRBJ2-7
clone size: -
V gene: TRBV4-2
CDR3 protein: CASSQEWRGLHEQYF
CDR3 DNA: TGTGCCAGCAGCCAAGAGTGGCGGGGGCTCCACGAGCAGTACTTC

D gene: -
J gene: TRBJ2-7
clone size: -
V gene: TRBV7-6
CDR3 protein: CASSTGDFSYEQYF
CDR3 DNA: TGTGCCAGCAGCACAGGCGATTTCTCCTACGAGCAGTACTTC

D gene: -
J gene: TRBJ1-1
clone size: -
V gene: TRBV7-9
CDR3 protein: CASSVDSMNTEAFF
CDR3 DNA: TGTGCCAGCAGCGTGGACAGCATGAACACTGAAGCTTTCTTT

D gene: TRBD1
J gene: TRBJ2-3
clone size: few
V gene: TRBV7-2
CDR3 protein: CASSLLVTGSTDTQYF
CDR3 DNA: TGTGCCAGCAGCTTATTGGTGACAGGGTCCACAGATACGCAGTATTTT

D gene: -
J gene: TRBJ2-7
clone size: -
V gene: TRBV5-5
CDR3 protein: CASSLVTASYEQYF
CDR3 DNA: TGTGCCAGCAGCTTGGTCACAGCAAGTTACGAGCAGTACTTC

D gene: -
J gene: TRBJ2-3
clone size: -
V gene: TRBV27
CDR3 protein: CASSLRQGVSDTQYF
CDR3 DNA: TGTGCCAGCAGTTTAAGGCAGGGTGTATCAGATACGCAGTATTTT

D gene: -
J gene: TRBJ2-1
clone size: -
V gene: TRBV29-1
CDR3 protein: CSVLPDTGMNEQFF
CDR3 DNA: TGCAGCGTTCTTCCTGATACAGGGATGAATGAGCAGTTCTTC

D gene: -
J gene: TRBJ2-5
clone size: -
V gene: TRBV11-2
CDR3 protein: CASSFGQQETQYF
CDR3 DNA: TGTGCCAGCAGCTTCGGACAGCAAGAGACCCAGTACTTC

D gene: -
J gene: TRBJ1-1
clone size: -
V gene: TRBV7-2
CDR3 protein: CASSLSLNTEAFF
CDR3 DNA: TGTGCCAGCAGCTTATCGTTGAACACTGAAGCTTTCTTT